This TCR beta chain was recorded in a study of CD8 T cells in Susac syndrome. TCR beta was sequenced from blood CD8+ and CD4+ T cells. Included as multiple sclerosis controls were treatment-naive patients who had stable or active relapsing-remitting disease. The authors negatively isolated CD8+ and CD4+ T cells and FACS-enriched TEMRA cells. Random hexamers primed reverse transcription of about 0.45 to 1 ug RNA. Multiplex PCR with immunoSEQ amplified the TCR beta CDR3 across 54 Vbeta and 13 Jbeta. TCRdb analysed the immunoSEQ multiplex PCR reads with MiXCR anew, one entry per CDR3 protein. The sample yields 150,000 to 200,000 distinct CDR3 sequences, approximately 96% seen once. Germline lookup yields CDR1 GTSNPN and CDR2 SVGIG (reference sequence). The CDR3 runs to 12 residues. Between the trimmed V and J ends, which lost 0 bases and 8 bases, there was a span of 10 bases.

Sequencing input: CD8+ T cells from PBMCs. V is TRBV30 and J is TRBJ1-1; D is unclear. The sequence came from a human donor with multiple sclerosis. The CDR3 DNA reads as TGTGCCTGGAGTGTATTAGGTACCGAAGCTTTCTTT. It translates to CAWSVLGTEAFF.